This T cell receptor (beta chain) was obtained from a study of blood T cells in healthy people across ages. General observations from the study: Unsorted PBMC material precluded a definitive naive versus antigen-experienced comparison.

A second PCR, run for roughly 7 to 11 cycles, used a sample-barcoded 5' primer plus a J-beta primer mix. One entry per CDR3 protein, called by TCRdb with MiXCR from the 5' RACE reads. This table has about 800,000 distinct CDR3 sequences, roughly 64% appearing once. Looked up from germline, CDR1 is MDHEN and CDR2 is SYDVKM. V lost 4 bases, J lost 3 bases, and 10 bases lay in between. The CDR3 contains 13 residues. As concerns this clonotype: Its antigen is unknown.

Sequencing was carried out using blood. The rearrangement links TRBV28 to TRBJ2-7; no reliable D call. The sequence was collected from a man aged 25 to 40 in good health. The DNA of the CDR3 is TGTGCCAGCAGTTCGGCCGACTTCTACGAGCAGTACTTC. Translating it yields CASSSADFYEQYF.